These 21 T cell receptor beta chains originate from one sample sequenced in a study of shared clonotypes between healthy human individuals. Measured with immunoSEQ multiplex PCR; TCRdb has only the in-frame clones, and not every one. Of about 490,000 clones in the sample, about 80% are singletons; the top ten hold roughly 12%. Sequences were obtained from PBMCs. These receptors all stem from a woman aged 40-49 years in good health. Some clones in this sample may be carry-over from other donors' samples.

This clone has only one observation. This chain links TRBV5-1 with TRBJ1-3; unclear D gene. The germline CDR1 and CDR2 sequences are SGHRS and YFSETQ. Trimming cost V 2 bases and J 0 bases, with 12 bases left between them. The CDR3 is 16 amino acids. The CDR3 is CASSLIAGSSGNTIYF. The CDR3 bases are TGCGCCAGCAGCTTAATCGCCGGGAGCTCTGGAAACACCATATATTTT.

The chain couples TRBV5-1 to TRBJ2-5; D gene unclear. CDR1 SGHRS and CDR2 YFSETQ come from the germline V gene. Between the trimmed V and J ends, which lost 0 bases and 5 bases, there was a span of 11 bases. This CDR3 has 14 residues. DNA for the CDR3: TGCGCCAGCAGCTTGGTAGGGCCCGGGGAGACCCAGTACTTC. It encodes CASSLVGPGETQYF.

The chain is built from TRBV7-8 and TRBJ2-7; no definite D call. The germline V and J ends were trimmed by 6 bases and 7 bases, with 16 bases remaining between them. The V gene's germline CDR1 is SGHVS and CDR2 FQNEAQ. CDR3 length: 13 residues. The CDR3 DNA sequence: TGTGCCAGCAGTCCACCACTTTCTCGGGAGCAGTACTTC. This translates into CASSPPLSREQYF.

The chain links TRBV6-1 to TRBJ1-3; no clear D gene. The CDR3 runs to 15 residues. Per the germline V gene, CDR1 is MNHNS and CDR2 is SASEGT. The germline V and J ends were trimmed by 8 bases and 5 bases, with 19 bases remaining between them. The CDR3 DNA reads as TGTGCCAGCCAAGGAGCGAAGCTGCTGAGAAACACCATATATTTT. Translated, it gives CASQGAKLLRNTIYF.

The chain links TRBV5-1 to TRBJ2-1; D remains ambiguous. The germline V gene has CDR1 SGHRS and CDR2 YFSETQ. The germline V and J ends were trimmed by 0 bases and 6 bases, with 13 bases remaining between them. The length of the CDR3 is 15 residues. As DNA, the CDR3 is TGCGCCAGCAGCTTGGAGGGTACGCTCGGCAATGAGCAGTTCTTC. Translating it yields CASSLEGTLGNEQFF.

The V and J genes are TRBV29-1 and TRBJ2-5; D not certain. Trimming shortened V by 3 bases and J by 1 base, and 6 bases separated the two germline ends. CDR3 size: 12 residues. The germline V gene encodes CDR1 SQVTM and CDR2 ANQGSEA. This CDR3 is CSVDQSQETQYF. The DNA of the CDR3 is TGCAGCGTTGATCAGAGCCAAGAGACCCAGTACTTC.

The V gene is TRBV9, the J gene TRBJ2-3, with unresolved D. V was cut by 5 bases and J by 6 bases, with 10 bases left in between. There are 12 residues in the CDR3. CDR1 and CDR2 (germline): SGDLS, YYNGEE. The CDR3 DNA follows: TGTGCCAGCAGTCCGGCCGGGGATACGCAGTATTTT. Amino acids: CASSPAGDTQYF.

V and J are TRBV5-1 and TRBJ2-1, with 7 bases matching TRBD2. The CDR3 loop spans 16 amino acids. Trimming cost V 0 bases and J 0 bases; bases outside gene matches: 3. CDR1 SGHRS and CDR2 YFSETQ come from the germline V gene. CDR3 loop: CASSLAGGPSYNEQFF. CDR3 nucleotides: TGCGCCAGCAGCTTGGCGGGAGGACCCTCCTACAATGAGCAGTTCTTC.

V is TRBV6-1 and J is TRBJ1-1; D gene unclear. The CDR3 is made up of 13 amino acids. Per germline, CDR1 MNHNS and CDR2 SASEGT. Trimming took 6 bases from V and 5 from J, leaving 13 bases between them. As DNA, the CDR3 is TGTGCCAGCAGATGGACCCTCCGGACTGAAGCTTTCTTT. Protein sequence: CASRWTLRTEAFF.

The chain combines TRBV30 with TRBJ2-1; D uncertain. The germline gives CDR1 GTSNPN, CDR2 SVGIG (reference sequence). V gave up 0 bases and J gave up 7 bases, with 7 bases separating them. The length of the CDR3 is 12 residues. The DNA of the CDR3 is TGTGCCTGGAGTGTAATAGGGAATGAGCAGTTCTTC. It codes for CAWSVIGNEQFF.

CDR3 in DNA: TGTGCCAGCTCACCGGGGACAGGGTCGAAAGAGACCCAGTACTTC. This translates into CASSPGTGSKETQYF. The genes are TRBV18 and TRBJ2-5, with 9 bases fitting TRBD1. CDR3 length: 15 residues. Germline V gene sequence: CDR1 KGHSH, CDR2 LQKENI. V lost 3 bases, J lost 3 bases, and 5 bases stayed unmatched.

V usage is TRBV4-3 and J usage is TRBJ2-3, with TRBD2 identical over 13 bases. The junction had 5 bases not matched to a gene; V was cut back by 0 bases and J by 2 bases. The CDR3 is made up of 18 amino acids. The germline gives CDR1 LGHNA, CDR2 YSLEER. CDR3 DNA: TGCGCCAGCAGCCAAGAAGCACTAGCGGGAGGGCCCACAGATACGCAGTATTTT. It yields the protein CASSQEALAGGPTDTQYF.

CDR3 in amino acids: CAWRPHRDSAQYF. CDR3 sequence (DNA): TGTGCCTGGAGACCACACCGGGACTCGGCGCAGTATTTT. V and J are TRBV30 and TRBJ2-3; D might be TRBD2 (6 bases). Per germline, CDR1 GTSNPN and CDR2 SVGIG (reference sequence). The CDR3 runs 13 residues. Trimming shortened V by 3 bases and J by 10 bases, and 17 bases separated the two germline ends.

The CDR3 region is CASSFGQQETQYF. Written as DNA, the CDR3 is TGTGCCAGCAGCTTTGGACAGCAAGAGACCCAGTACTTC. The rearrangement links TRBV11-1 to TRBJ2-5; maybe TRBD1 (6 bases). V was cut by 3 bases and J by 2 bases, with 7 bases left in between. This CDR3 has 13 amino acids. Per germline, CDR1 SGHAT and CDR2 FQDESV (reference sequence).

This clone has only a few counts. This chain connects TRBV5-1 to TRBJ2-3; D not resolved. Germline values: CDR1 SGHRS, CDR2 YFSETQ. The CDR3 covers 13 residues. Trimming took 0 bases from V and 1 from J, leaving 3 bases between them. As DNA, the CDR3 is TGCGCCAGCAGCTTGGGGGGCACAGATACGCAGTATTTT. Translation gives CASSLGGTDTQYF.

V usage is TRBV7-2 and J usage is TRBJ1-1; TRBD1 is a possible D gene (6 bases). Germline assignment: CDR1 SGHTA and CDR2 FQGNSA. The CDR3 is 15 residues long. Trimming removed 5 bases from V and 0 bases from J, with 13 bases in between. The CDR3 loop is CASSPLGQMNTEAFF. In DNA form, the CDR3 reads TGTGCCAGCAGCCCCTTAGGACAGATGAACACTGAAGCTTTCTTT. Complete variable domain (other parts from reference TRBV7-2 and TRBJ1-1): GAGVSQSPSNKVTEKGKDVELRCDPISGHTALYWYRQSLGQGLEFLIYFQGNSAPDKSGLPSDRFSAERTGGSVSTLTIQRTQQEDSAVYLCASSPLGQMNTEAFFGQGTRLTVV.

This sequence joins TRBV2 and TRBJ2-5; the D gene is possibly TRBD1 (6 bases). Germline V gene lookup returns CDR1 SNHLY and CDR2 FYNNEI. V was cut by 9 bases and J by 3 bases, with 17 bases left in between. The CDR3 has 14 residues. The CDR3 DNA sequence: TGTGCCAGTACTAGTGGGGGCCAGGAAGAGACCCAGTACTTC. Translated, it gives CASTSGGQEETQYF.

At least ten counts were recorded for this clone. V usage is TRBV18 and J usage is TRBJ2-4; D may be TRBD1 or TRBD2 (5 bases each). Trimming cost V 3 bases and J 3 bases, with 18 bases left between them. Germline CDR1 KGHSH, CDR2 LQKENI. CDR3 size: 17 residues. The CDR3 nucleotides are TGTGCCAGCTCACCCATAGACAGTCTGAGGGGCAAAAACATTCAGTACTTC. Protein sequence: CASSPIDSLRGKNIQYF.

The genes are TRBV28 and TRBJ1-2, with D possibly being TRBD1 (6 bases). Germline values: CDR1 MDHEN, CDR2 SYDVKM. The V gene lost 6 bases and the J gene lost 5 bases, with 22 bases spanning the gap. This CDR3 comprises 16 residues. CDR3 nucleotide sequence: TGTGCCAGCAGCCTGACAGGTGACCTCGGGGATTATGGCTACACCTTC. Encoded protein: CASSLTGDLGDYGYTF.

The rearrangement uses TRBV4-1 and TRBJ1-1; maybe TRBD1 (5 bases). The V end was cut by 1 base, the J end by 4 bases, with 13 bases between. This CDR3 contains 15 residues. Germline-derived CDR1 and CDR2 are MGHRA and YSYEKL. The CDR3 sequence is CASSQAGGRRTEAFF. For the CDR3, the DNA is TGCGCCAGCAGCCAAGCGGGGGGACGGCGCACTGAAGCTTTCTTT.

This chain connects TRBV18 to TRBJ2-1, with 8 positions matching TRBD1. Per germline, CDR1 KGHSH and CDR2 LQKENI. The CDR3 covers 16 residues. V was clipped by 2 bases and J by 7 bases; unmatched bases: 10. The CDR3 here is CASSPGQGSPFNEQFF. The CDR3 DNA is TGTGCCAGCTCACCAGGACAGGGCTCCCCCTTTAATGAGCAGTTCTTC.